The 8 T cell receptor beta chains in this list originate from one sample, sequenced in a study of response to subunit inactivated influenza vaccine. TCRdb processed the RT-PCR reads anew with MiXCR; each CDR3 protein has one entry. The sample has about 700,000 distinct CDR3 sequences, approximately 15% seen once. Sequenced here: PBMCs from blood, sampled 11 to 12 days after vaccination. These receptors came from a man aged 50 or older who received an inactivated influenza vaccine.

This sequence joins TRBV15 and TRBJ1-4, with a weak D call TRBD1 (5 bases). Trimming left V 3 bases short and J 7 bases short, with 15 bases between. Germline CDR1 reads LNHNV; CDR2 reads YYDKDF (reference sequence). The CDR3 runs 15 residues. The CDR3 region is CATSRLDLGGEKLFF. Written as DNA, the CDR3 is TGTGCCACCAGCAGGCTCGACCTGGGGGGTGAAAAACTGTTTTTT. Looking up the rest from reference TRBV15 and TRBJ1-4 gives the full variable domain: DAMVIQNPRYQVTQFGKPVTLSCSQTLNHNVMYWYQQKSSQAPKLLFHYYDKDFNNEADTPDNFQSRRPNTSFCFLDIRSPGLGDTAMYLCATSRLDLGGEKLFFGSGTQLSVL.

This clonotype has more than one count but fewer than ten. The V and J genes are TRBV12-3 or TRBV12-4 and TRBJ2-7, with 7 bases lining up with TRBD2. The CDR3 runs 14 residues. Trimming took 3 bases from V and 4 from J; bases not matched to a gene: 6. This CDR3 is CASSLPGLVYEQYF. The CDR3 DNA reads as TGTGCCAGCAGTTTGCCCGGACTAGTGTACGAGCAGTACTTC.

CDR3 DNA: TGCAGTGCTAGAGATAGGGCAGGCCTCGGAAATTCACCCCTCCACTTT. Protein sequence: CSARDRAGLGNSPLHF. The chain has TRBV20-1 and TRBJ1-6; D is undetermined. The CDR3 has 16 amino acids. The ends were cut back, 0 bases at V and 7 bases at J, with 16 bases in the middle. Germline loops: CDR1 DFQATT, CDR2 SNEGSKA (reference sequence).

This clonotype was detected a few times. CDR3 residues: CASSGLIAWADEQYF. CDR3 nucleotides: TGCGCCAGCAGCGGTCTTATCGCTTGGGCGGACGAGCAGTACTTC. The chain employs TRBV5-1 and TRBJ2-7; D unresolved. There are 15 residues in the CDR3. Germline lookup yields CDR1 SGHRS and CDR2 YFSETQ. Trimming pared 4 bases from V and 5 bases from J, leaving 19 bases between. Full variable domain (missing parts from reference TRBV5-1 and TRBJ2-7): KAGVTQTPRYLIKTRGQQVTLSCSPISGHRSVSWYQQTPGQGLQFLFEYFSETQRNKGNFPGRFSGRQFSNSRSEMNVSTLELGDSALYLCASSGLIAWADEQYFGPGTRLTVT.

This clonotype showed up just a few times. This rearrangement joins TRBV5-1 to TRBJ2-3; 7 nucleotides line up with TRBD2. V lost 8 bases, J lost 2 bases, and 8 bases stayed unmatched. The CDR3 has 14 amino acids. Germline CDR1 is SGHRS and CDR2 is YFSETQ. The CDR3: CASYGGGITDTQYF. The DNA of the CDR3 is TGCGCCAGTTATGGCGGGGGAATCACAGATACGCAGTATTTT.

This clonotype was seen a handful of times. The chain joins TRBV20-1 to TRBJ1-1; no clear D. Deletions cut 3 bases from V and 5 bases from J, with 19 bases between. There are 15 residues in the CDR3. Germline assignment: CDR1 DFQATT and CDR2 SNEGSKA (reference sequence). CDR3 sequence: CSASGLRGSRTEAFF. The CDR3, as DNA: TGCAGTGCTAGTGGGCTGAGAGGGAGTAGGACTGAAGCTTTCTTT.

This clonotype has more than one count but fewer than ten. The rearrangement joins TRBV5-1 to TRBJ2-1; tentatively, D is TRBD2 (6 bases). The germline V and J ends were trimmed by 4 bases and 8 bases, with 19 bases remaining between them. The CDR3 totals 15 residues. Germline loops: CDR1 SGHRS, CDR2 YFSETQ. The CDR3 sequence: CASSTQPYGSDEQFF. The CDR3 nucleotides read TGCGCCAGCAGCACACAGCCATACGGGAGCGATGAGCAGTTCTTC.

This clonotype was recorded a few times. The chain has TRBV28 and TRBJ1-2, with a tentative D call TRBD1 (5 bases). The V end lost 5 bases, the J end lost 3 bases, and 10 bases lay between the germline ends. The CDR3 covers 13 residues. Germline V gene sequence: CDR1 MDHEN, CDR2 SYDVKM. CDR3 nucleotide sequence: TGTGCCAGCAGTCTACTGACAGACTATGGCTACACCTTC. Translation: CASSLLTDYGYTF.